A selection of T cell receptor beta chains follows, all from one sample in a study of CD8+ T cells in alopecia areata. The assay was immunoSEQ multiplex PCR, and TCRdb's table has in-frame clones only and misses some. Found here are 130,000 to 150,000 clones, 62% of them singletons; the top ten hold just over 35%. Source material: CD8+ T cells sorted from blood. These receptors were obtained from a human donor in good health. Each CDR3 is given with its conserved first and last residue. The D gene is left open where the match is weak. The size entry is marked missing in some rows and otherwise reads once, few, many or a size class.

D: NA; size: NA; J: TRBJ2-1; V: TRBV2; DNA: TGTGCCAGTCGAAACAGCGGAACCTACAATGAGCAGTTCTTC; CDR3: CASRNSGTYNEQFF
D: NA; size: once; J: TRBJ2-3; V: TRBV7-6; DNA: TGTGCCAGCAAGGAGGAGCCGAGCACAGATACGCAGTATTTT; CDR3: CASKEEPSTDTQYF
D: NA; size: NA; J: TRBJ2-7; V: TRBV5-6; DNA: TGTGCCAGCACCTTGGAGTTCGGGCCCTACGAGCAGTACTTC; CDR3: CASTLEFGPYEQYF
D: NA; size: NA; J: TRBJ2-7; V: TRBV2; DNA: TGTGCCAGCAGTACCTTATCCTTAAAAGGGTCCTACGAGCAGTACTTC; CDR3: CASSTLSLKGSYEQYF
D: NA; size: NA; J: TRBJ2-1; V: TRBV6-5; DNA: TGTGCCAGCAGTTCGACGGAGGACTACAATGAGCAGTTCTTC; CDR3: CASSSTEDYNEQFF
D: NA; size: few; J: TRBJ1-4; V: TRBV6-1; DNA: TGTGCCAGCAGATCCCACGGGCTCCTAGAAAAACTGTTTTTT; CDR3: CASRSHGLLEKLFF
D: TRBD2; size: NA; J: TRBJ2-1; V: TRBV11-2; DNA: TGTGCCAGCAGCTACCTAGCGGGAGGGTACAATGAGCAGTTCTTC; CDR3: CASSYLAGGYNEQFF
D: NA; size: NA; J: TRBJ1-1; V: TRBV9; DNA: TGTGCCAGCAGCGCCAGTGGGACTCTGGGCGCTGAAGCTTTCTTT; CDR3: CASSASGTLGAEAFF
D: TRBD2; size: NA; J: TRBJ2-1; V: TRBV2; DNA: TGTGCCAGCACCTTATCTAGCGGGCCCTACAATGAGCAGTTCTTC; CDR3: CASTLSSGPYNEQFF
D: TRBD2; size: few; J: TRBJ2-7; V: TRBV7-8; DNA: TGTGCCAGCAGCATACGCGGGGGGCTCCCCTCAAGCTCCTACGAGCAGTACTTC; CDR3: CASSIRGGLPSSSYEQYF
D: NA; size: NA; J: TRBJ2-1; V: TRBV9; DNA: TGTGCCAGCGGAGAGGAGCAGTTCTTC; CDR3: CASGEEQFF
D: NA; size: NA; J: TRBJ2-5; V: TRBV5-1; DNA: TGCGCCAGCAGCCCGGAAATCTATAGTTCGGAGACCCAGTACTTC; CDR3: CASSPEIYSSETQYF
D: TRBD2; size: few; J: TRBJ2-7; V: TRBV5-1; DNA: TGCGCCAGCAGCTGGGCTAGCGGGAGTATCTACGAGCAGTACTTC; CDR3: CASSWASGSIYEQYF
D: NA; size: NA; J: TRBJ2-7; V: TRBV5-6; DNA: TGTGCCAGCAGCTTCAGGGCTAGCTCCTACGAGCAGTACTTC; CDR3: CASSFRASSYEQYF
D: NA; size: NA; J: TRBJ2-7; V: TRBV7-9; DNA: TGTGCCAGCAGCTTGTACTACGAGCAGTACTTC; CDR3: CASSLYYEQYF
D: NA; size: few; J: TRBJ2-5; V: TRBV29-1; DNA: TGCAGCGTTCTCCAACGGACCCAGTACTTC; CDR3: CSVLQRTQYF
D: NA; size: NA; J: TRBJ2-2; V: TRBV9; DNA: TGTGCCAGCAGCGTACCCCGGTCCGGGGAGCTGTTTTTT; CDR3: CASSVPRSGELFF
D: NA; size: once; J: TRBJ2-1; V: TRBV11-2; DNA: TGTGCCAGCAGCCCGGGCTTTGTGAAGTTCTTC; CDR3: CASSPGFVKFF
D: NA; size: few; J: TRBJ1-1; V: TRBV29-1; DNA: TGCAGCGTACCGGGACGGTTAGGTGCTTTCTTT; CDR3: CSVPGRLGAFF
D: NA; size: NA; J: TRBJ2-1; V: TRBV2; DNA: TGTGCCAGCAACGAGTACAATGAGCAGTTCTTC; CDR3: CASNEYNEQFF
D: NA; size: few; J: TRBJ2-1; V: TRBV4-1; DNA: TGCGCCAGCAGCCAACCCAGCGGCGGGCTTCCCTACAATGAGCAGTTCTTC; CDR3: CASSQPSGGLPYNEQFF
D: NA; size: few; J: TRBJ2-7; V: TRBV29-1; DNA: TGCAGCGTTGAAGATTTAGCGGGACAGAACTACGAGCAGTACTTC; CDR3: CSVEDLAGQNYEQYF
D: NA; size: NA; J: TRBJ1-2; V: TRBV7-9; DNA: TGTGCCAGCAGCTTGGCGGAGCATGGCTACACCTTC; CDR3: CASSLAEHGYTF
D: NA; size: few; J: TRBJ2-7; V: TRBV13; DNA: TGTGCCAGCAGCGACGTAGGGGGGTTTCACTACGAGCAGTACTTC; CDR3: CASSDVGGFHYEQYF
D: TRBD1; size: once; J: TRBJ1-2; V: TRBV25-1; DNA: TGTGCCAGCGTCAGGGGGACTAACTATGGCTACACCTTC; CDR3: CASVRGTNYGYTF
D: NA; size: NA; J: TRBJ2-1; V: TRBV4-2; DNA: TGTGCCAGCAGCCAAGATGAAACGGGAGTCCACAATGAGCAGTTCTTC; CDR3: CASSQDETGVHNEQFF
D: TRBD1; size: NA; J: TRBJ2-3; V: TRBV5-1; DNA: TGCGCCAGCAGCTCACCTCGGACAGGGGTCAATTGGGATACGCAGTATTTT; CDR3: CASSSPRTGVNWDTQYF
D: TRBD2; size: NA; J: TRBJ2-7; V: TRBV27; DNA: TGTGCCAGCAGTTTATCTAGCGGGAGCTCCTACGAGCAGTACTTC; CDR3: CASSLSSGSSYEQYF
D: TRBD2; size: NA; J: TRBJ2-2; V: TRBV5-6; DNA: TGTGCCAGCAGCCGACTAGCGGGAGTTGACACCGGGGAGCTGTTTTTT; CDR3: CASSRLAGVDTGELFF
D: NA; size: few; J: TRBJ2-3; V: TRBV7-8; DNA: TGTGCCAGCAGCCCATTGGCGGGGCTCAGCACAGATACGCAGTATTTT; CDR3: CASSPLAGLSTDTQYF
D: NA; size: NA; J: TRBJ2-7; V: TRBV28; DNA: TGTGCCAGCACCGCCTCTGACTACGAGCAGTACTTC; CDR3: CASTASDYEQYF
D: NA; size: NA; J: TRBJ2-4; V: TRBV27; DNA: TGTGCCAGCAGCCCTAAATTAGTAGCCAAAAACATTCAGTACTTC; CDR3: CASSPKLVAKNIQYF
D: NA; size: few; J: TRBJ2-3; V: TRBV7-9; DNA: TGTGCCAGCAGCTTAGAAGGTTTCCTCACAGATACGCAGTATTTT; CDR3: CASSLEGFLTDTQYF
D: NA; size: NA; J: TRBJ1-2; V: TRBV27; DNA: TGTGCCAGCAGTTTGACAGCCAACTATGGCTACACCTTC; CDR3: CASSLTANYGYTF
D: NA; size: NA; J: TRBJ2-7; V: TRBV4-1; DNA: TGCGCCAGCAGCCAAGGAAACGGGATCTACGAGCAGTACTTC; CDR3: CASSQGNGIYEQYF
D: NA; size: few; J: TRBJ2-7; V: TRBV20-1; DNA: TGCAGTGGTAGCAGAGCCTACGAGCAGTACTTC; CDR3: CSGSRAYEQYF
D: NA; size: NA; J: TRBJ2-5; V: TRBV6-6; DNA: TGTGCCAGCAGTTACTCGCCAGAGACCCAGTACTTC; CDR3: CASSYSPETQYF
D: NA; size: once; J: TRBJ1-2; V: TRBV29-1; DNA: TGCAGCGTTGGAGGGCCCCGGGGCTACACCTTC; CDR3: CSVGGPRGYTF
D: NA; size: NA; J: TRBJ2-7; V: TRBV28; DNA: TGTGCCAGCAGTCCACAGGGCCCCAGCGAGCAGTACTTC; CDR3: CASSPQGPSEQYF
D: NA; size: NA; J: TRBJ2-7; V: TRBV5-1; DNA: TGCGCCAGCAGCTTTAATCGACAAGGGGGTTACGAGCAGTACTTC; CDR3: CASSFNRQGGYEQYF
D: NA; size: few; J: TRBJ2-1; V: TRBV5-6; DNA: TGTGCCAGCAGCTTGGGGCATGAGCAGTTCTTC; CDR3: CASSLGHEQFF
D: NA; size: once; J: TRBJ2-7; V: TRBV29-1; DNA: TGCAGCGTTGGGACCGGGACGGGGTACGAGCAGTACTTC; CDR3: CSVGTGTGYEQYF
D: TRBD2; size: NA; J: TRBJ2-1; V: TRBV7-3; DNA: TGTGCCAGCAGCTTAACGTTCCTAGCGGGCTCCTACAATGAGCAGTTCTTC; CDR3: CASSLTFLAGSYNEQFF
D: TRBD2; size: NA; J: TRBJ2-3; V: TRBV9; DNA: TGTGCCAGCAGTACGAGCGGGGTGAGCACAGATACGCAGTATTTT; CDR3: CASSTSGVSTDTQYF
D: TRBD1; size: NA; J: TRBJ2-7; V: TRBV4-1; DNA: TGCGCCAGCAGCCAACGGGACAGGGCCTACGAGCAGTACTTC; CDR3: CASSQRDRAYEQYF
D: NA; size: NA; J: TRBJ2-4; V: TRBV5-1; DNA: TGCGCCAGCAGCCCAGCCGGGGGGCCGATCATTCAGTACTTC; CDR3: CASSPAGGPIIQYF
D: NA; size: NA; J: TRBJ2-1; V: TRBV23-1; DNA: TGCGCCAGCAGTCAATCAGGCGGGGACCCGAACTACAATGAGCAGTTCTTC; CDR3: CASSQSGGDPNYNEQFF
D: NA; size: NA; J: TRBJ1-2; V: TRBV29-1; DNA: TGCAGCGTTGAAGGCAGAAGTGGCTACACCTTC; CDR3: CSVEGRSGYTF
D: NA; size: NA; J: TRBJ2-1; V: TRBV7-9; DNA: TGTGCCAGCAGCGACGTTGTGGTCAGCCTATACAATGAGCAGTTCTTC; CDR3: CASSDVVVSLYNEQFF
D: NA; size: few; J: TRBJ2-1; V: TRBV6-6; DNA: TGTGCCAGCAGCTTAGGCAGCAATGAGCAGTTCTTC; CDR3: CASSLGSNEQFF
D: NA; size: NA; J: TRBJ2-5; V: TRBV14; DNA: TGTGCCAGCAGCCAAGGGGATGAAGTGGAGACCCAGTACTTC; CDR3: CASSQGDEVETQYF
D: TRBD2; size: few; J: TRBJ2-7; V: TRBV19; DNA: TGTGCCAGTAGTATGGGCGGGAGCTTTTACGAGCAGTACTTC; CDR3: CASSMGGSFYEQYF
D: NA; size: once; J: TRBJ2-7; V: TRBV27; DNA: TGTGCCTCCGGGTCGGACGAGCAGTACTTC; CDR3: CASGSDEQYF
D: TRBD2; size: many; J: TRBJ2-5; V: TRBV4-2; DNA: TGTGCCAGCAGCCAAGAGCGGGGGGCTCAAGAGACCCAGTACTTC; CDR3: CASSQERGAQETQYF
D: NA; size: NA; J: TRBJ1-5; V: TRBV2; DNA: TGTGCCAGCAGTGGGAATAGCAATCAGCCCCAGCATTTT; CDR3: CASSGNSNQPQHF